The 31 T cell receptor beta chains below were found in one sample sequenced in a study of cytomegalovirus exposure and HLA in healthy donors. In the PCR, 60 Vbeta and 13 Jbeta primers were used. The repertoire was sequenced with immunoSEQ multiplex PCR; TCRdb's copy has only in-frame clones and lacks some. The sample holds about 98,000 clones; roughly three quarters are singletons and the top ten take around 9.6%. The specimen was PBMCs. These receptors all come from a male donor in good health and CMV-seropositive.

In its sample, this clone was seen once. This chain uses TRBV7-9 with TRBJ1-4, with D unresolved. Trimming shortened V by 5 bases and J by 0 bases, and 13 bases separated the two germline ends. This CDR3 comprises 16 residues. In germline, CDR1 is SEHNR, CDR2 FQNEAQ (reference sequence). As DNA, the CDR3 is TGTGCCAGCAGCCTCTTTTCCCGAGCAACTAATGAAAAACTGTTTTTT. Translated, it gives CASSLFSRATNEKLFF.

CDR3 loop: CASSRLTRTTGEQYF. CDR3 DNA: TGTGCCAGCAGCCGACTTACACGAACTACGGGCGAGCAGTACTTC. This chain joins TRBV2 and TRBJ2-7, with D unresolved. This CDR3 is 15 amino acids long. Looked up from germline, CDR1 is SNHLY and CDR2 is FYNNEI. V lost 6 bases and J 6 bases, leaving 21 bases between the germline ends.

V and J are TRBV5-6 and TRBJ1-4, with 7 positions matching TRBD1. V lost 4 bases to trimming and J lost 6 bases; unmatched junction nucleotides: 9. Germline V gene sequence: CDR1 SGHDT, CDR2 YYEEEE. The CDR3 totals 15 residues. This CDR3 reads CASSRPGQTHEKLFF. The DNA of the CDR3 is TGTGCCAGCAGCCGTCCGGGACAGACTCATGAAAAACTGTTTTTT.

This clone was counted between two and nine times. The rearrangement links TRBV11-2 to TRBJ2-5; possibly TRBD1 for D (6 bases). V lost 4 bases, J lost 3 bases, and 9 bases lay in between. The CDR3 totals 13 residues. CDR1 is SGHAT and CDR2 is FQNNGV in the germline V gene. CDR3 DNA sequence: TGTGCCAGCAGCTGGACAGCAGAAGAGACCCAGTACTTC. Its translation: CASSWTAEETQYF.

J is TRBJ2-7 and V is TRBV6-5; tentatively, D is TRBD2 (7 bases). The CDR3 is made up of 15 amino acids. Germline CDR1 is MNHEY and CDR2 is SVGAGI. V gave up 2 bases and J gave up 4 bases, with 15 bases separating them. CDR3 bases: TGTGCCAGCAGTTACGGGAGGGGGGGAAGGTACGAGCAGTACTTC. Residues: CASSYGRGGRYEQYF.

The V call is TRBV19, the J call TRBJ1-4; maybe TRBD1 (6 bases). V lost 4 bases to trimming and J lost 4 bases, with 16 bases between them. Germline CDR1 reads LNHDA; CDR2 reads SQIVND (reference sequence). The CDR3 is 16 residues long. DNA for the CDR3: TGTGCCAGTAGTACTGGGCAGGGGAACCTTAATGAAAAACTGTTTTTT. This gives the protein CASSTGQGNLNEKLFF.

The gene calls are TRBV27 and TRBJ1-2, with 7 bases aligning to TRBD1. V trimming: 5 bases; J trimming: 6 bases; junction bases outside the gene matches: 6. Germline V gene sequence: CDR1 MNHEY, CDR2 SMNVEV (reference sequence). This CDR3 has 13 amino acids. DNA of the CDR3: TGTGCCAGCAGTCACAGGGGAATAGATGGCTACACCTTC. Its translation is CASSHRGIDGYTF.

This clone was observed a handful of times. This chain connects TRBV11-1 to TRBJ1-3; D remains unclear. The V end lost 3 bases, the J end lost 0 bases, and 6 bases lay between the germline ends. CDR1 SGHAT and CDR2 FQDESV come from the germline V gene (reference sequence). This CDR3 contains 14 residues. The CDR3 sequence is CASSFRFSGNTIYF. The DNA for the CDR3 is TGTGCCAGCAGCTTTCGGTTCTCTGGAAACACCATATATTTT. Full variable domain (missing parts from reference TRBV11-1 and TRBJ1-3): EAEVAQSPRYKITEKSQAVAFWCDPISGHATLYWYRQILGQGPELLVQFQDESVVDDSQLPKDRFSAERLKGVDSTLKIQPAELGDSAMYLCASSFRFSGNTIYFGEGSWLTVV.

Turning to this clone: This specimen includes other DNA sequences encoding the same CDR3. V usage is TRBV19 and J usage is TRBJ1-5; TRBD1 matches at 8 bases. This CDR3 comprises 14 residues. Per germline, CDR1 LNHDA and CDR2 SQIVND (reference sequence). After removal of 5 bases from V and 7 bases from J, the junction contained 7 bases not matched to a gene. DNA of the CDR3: TGTGCCAGTAGTCCAACAGGGGGAGGACAGCCCCAGCATTTT. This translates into CASSPTGGGQPQHF. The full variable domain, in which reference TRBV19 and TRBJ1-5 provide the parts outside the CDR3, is DGGITQSPKYLFRKEGQNVTLSCEQNLNHDAMYWYRQDPGQGLRLIYYSQIVNDFQKGDIAEGYSVSREKKESFPLTVTSAQKNPTAFYLCASSPTGGGQPQHFGDGTRLSIL.

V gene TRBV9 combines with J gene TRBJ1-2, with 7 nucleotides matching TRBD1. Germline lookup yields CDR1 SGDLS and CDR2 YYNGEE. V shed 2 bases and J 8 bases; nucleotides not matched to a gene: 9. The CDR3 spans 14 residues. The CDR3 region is CASSVRTGFEGYTF. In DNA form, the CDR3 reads TGTGCCAGCAGCGTTAGGACAGGCTTCGAAGGCTACACCTTC. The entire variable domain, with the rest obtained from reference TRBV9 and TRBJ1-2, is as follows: DSGVTQTPKHLITATGQRVTLRCSPRSGDLSVYWYQQSLDQGLQFLIQYYNGEERAKGNILERFSAQQFPDLHSELNLSSLELGDSALYFCASSVRTGFEGYTFGSGTRLTVV.

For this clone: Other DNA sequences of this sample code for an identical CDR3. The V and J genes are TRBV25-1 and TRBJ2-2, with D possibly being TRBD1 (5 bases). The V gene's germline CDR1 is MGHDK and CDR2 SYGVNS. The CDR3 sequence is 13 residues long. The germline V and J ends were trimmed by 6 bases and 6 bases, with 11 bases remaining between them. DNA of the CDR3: TGTGCCAGCAGCCCAGGGTGGGCCGGGGAGCTGTTTTTT. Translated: CASSPGWAGELFF.

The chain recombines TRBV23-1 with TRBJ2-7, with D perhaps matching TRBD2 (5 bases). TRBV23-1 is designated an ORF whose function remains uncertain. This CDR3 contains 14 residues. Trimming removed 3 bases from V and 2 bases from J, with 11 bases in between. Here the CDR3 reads CASSHRGNAYEQYF. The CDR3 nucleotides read TGCGCCAGCAGTCATAGAGGGAACGCCTACGAGCAGTACTTC.

The chain's CDR3 is CASSPSGSSYEQYF. CDR3 DNA: TGTGCCAGCAGTCCAAGCGGGAGCTCCTACGAGCAGTACTTC. The chain links TRBV27 to TRBJ2-7; 8 bases fit TRBD2. Losses at the gene ends were 5 bases for V and 0 bases for J; bases not matched to a gene: 3. The CDR3 length is 14 residues. Per the germline V gene, CDR1 is MNHEY and CDR2 is SMNVEV (reference sequence).

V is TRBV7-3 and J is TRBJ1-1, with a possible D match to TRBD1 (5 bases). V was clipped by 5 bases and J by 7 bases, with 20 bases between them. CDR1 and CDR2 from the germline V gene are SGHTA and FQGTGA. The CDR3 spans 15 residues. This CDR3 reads CASSVMIQGSGEAFF. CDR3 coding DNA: TGTGCCAGCAGCGTAATGATCCAGGGCTCGGGTGAAGCTTTCTTT.

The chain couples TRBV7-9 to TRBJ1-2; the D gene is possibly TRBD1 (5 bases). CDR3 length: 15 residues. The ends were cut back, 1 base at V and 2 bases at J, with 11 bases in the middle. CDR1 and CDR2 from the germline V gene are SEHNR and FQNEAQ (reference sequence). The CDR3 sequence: CASSLEPAGNYGYTF. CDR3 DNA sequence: TGTGCCAGCAGCTTAGAACCTGCAGGGAACTATGGCTACACCTTC.

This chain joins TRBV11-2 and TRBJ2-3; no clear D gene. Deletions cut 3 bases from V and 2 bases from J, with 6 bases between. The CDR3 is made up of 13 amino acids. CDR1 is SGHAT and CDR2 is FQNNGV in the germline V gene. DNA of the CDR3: TGTGCCAGCAGCTTGTATTACACAGATACGCAGTATTTT. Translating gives CASSLYYTDTQYF.

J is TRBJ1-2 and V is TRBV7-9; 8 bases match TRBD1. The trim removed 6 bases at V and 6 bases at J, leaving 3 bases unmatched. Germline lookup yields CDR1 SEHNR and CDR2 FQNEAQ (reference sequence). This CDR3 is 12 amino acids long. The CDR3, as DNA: TGTGCCAGCAGGGTGACAGGGGATGGCTACACCTTC. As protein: CASRVTGDGYTF.

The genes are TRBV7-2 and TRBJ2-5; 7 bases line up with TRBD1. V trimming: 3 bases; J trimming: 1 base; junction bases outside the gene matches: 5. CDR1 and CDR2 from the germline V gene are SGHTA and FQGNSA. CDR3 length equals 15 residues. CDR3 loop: CASSLARGFQETQYF. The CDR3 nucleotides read TGTGCCAGCAGCTTGGCCAGGGGGTTCCAAGAGACCCAGTACTTC.

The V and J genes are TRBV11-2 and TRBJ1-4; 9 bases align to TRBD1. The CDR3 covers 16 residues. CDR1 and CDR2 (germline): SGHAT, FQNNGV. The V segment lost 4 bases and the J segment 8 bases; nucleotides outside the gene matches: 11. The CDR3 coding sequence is TGTGCCAGCAGCTCGACGCACAGGGGGCTCGGAGAAAAACTGTTTTTT. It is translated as CASSSTHRGLGEKLFF.

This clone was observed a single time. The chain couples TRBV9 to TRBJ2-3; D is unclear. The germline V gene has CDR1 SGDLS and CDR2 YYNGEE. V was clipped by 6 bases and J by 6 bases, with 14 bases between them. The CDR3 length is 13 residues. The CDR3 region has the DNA TGTGCCAGCAACCCTACCCCCACGGATACGCAGTATTTT. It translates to CASNPTPTDTQYF.

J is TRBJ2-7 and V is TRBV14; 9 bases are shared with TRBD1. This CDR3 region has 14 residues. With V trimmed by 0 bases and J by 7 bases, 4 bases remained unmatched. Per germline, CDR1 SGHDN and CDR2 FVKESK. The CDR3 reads CASSQEDRGWEQYF. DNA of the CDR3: TGTGCCAGCAGCCAAGAGGACAGGGGTTGGGAGCAGTACTTC.

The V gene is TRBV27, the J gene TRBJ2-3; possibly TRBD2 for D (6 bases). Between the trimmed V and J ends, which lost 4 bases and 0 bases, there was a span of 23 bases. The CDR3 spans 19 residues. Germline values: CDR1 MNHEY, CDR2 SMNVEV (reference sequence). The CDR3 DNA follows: TGTGCCAGCAGTTCAAGGGAGGCTCTACGATTATTCAGCACAGATACGCAGTATTTT. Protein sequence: CASSSREALRLFSTDTQYF.

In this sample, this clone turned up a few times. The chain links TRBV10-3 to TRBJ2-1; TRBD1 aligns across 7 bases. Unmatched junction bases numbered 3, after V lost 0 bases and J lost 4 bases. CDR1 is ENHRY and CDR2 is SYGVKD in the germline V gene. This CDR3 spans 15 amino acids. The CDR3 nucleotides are TGTGCCATCAGTGAGTCTGGGGGACAGTACAATGAGCAGTTCTTC. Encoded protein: CAISESGGQYNEQFF.

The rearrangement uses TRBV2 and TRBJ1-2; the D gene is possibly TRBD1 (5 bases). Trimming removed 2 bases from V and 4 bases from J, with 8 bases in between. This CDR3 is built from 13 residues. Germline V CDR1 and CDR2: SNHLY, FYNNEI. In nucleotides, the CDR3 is TGTGCCAGCAGTGAAAGGGGCTCCTATGGCTACACCTTC. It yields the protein CASSERGSYGYTF.

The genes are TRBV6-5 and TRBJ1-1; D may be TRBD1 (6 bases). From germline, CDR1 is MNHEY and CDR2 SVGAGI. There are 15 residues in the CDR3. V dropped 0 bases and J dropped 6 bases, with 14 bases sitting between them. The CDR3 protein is CASSYSAGVSSEAFF. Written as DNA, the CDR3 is TGTGCCAGCAGTTACTCGGCAGGGGTGTCCTCTGAAGCTTTCTTT.

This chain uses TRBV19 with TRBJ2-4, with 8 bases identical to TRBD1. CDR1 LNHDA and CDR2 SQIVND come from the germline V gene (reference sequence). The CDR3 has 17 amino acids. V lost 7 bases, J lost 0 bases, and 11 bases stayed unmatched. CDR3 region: CASTPGTGSLAKNIQYF. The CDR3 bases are TGTGCCAGTACCCCAGGGACAGGAAGCTTAGCCAAAAACATTCAGTACTTC.

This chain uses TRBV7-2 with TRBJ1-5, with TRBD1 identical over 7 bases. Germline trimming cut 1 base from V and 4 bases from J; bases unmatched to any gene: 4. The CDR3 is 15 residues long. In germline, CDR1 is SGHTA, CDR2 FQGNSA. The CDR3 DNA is TGTGCCAGCAGCTTAGTCGCAGGGGGAAATCAGCCCCAGCATTTT. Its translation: CASSLVAGGNQPQHF.

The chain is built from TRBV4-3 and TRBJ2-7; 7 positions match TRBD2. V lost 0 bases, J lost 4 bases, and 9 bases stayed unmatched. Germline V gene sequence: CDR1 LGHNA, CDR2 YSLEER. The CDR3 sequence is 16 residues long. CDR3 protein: CASSQDGSSGGYEQYF. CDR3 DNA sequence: TGCGCCAGCAGCCAAGATGGTTCTAGCGGCGGATACGAGCAGTACTTC.

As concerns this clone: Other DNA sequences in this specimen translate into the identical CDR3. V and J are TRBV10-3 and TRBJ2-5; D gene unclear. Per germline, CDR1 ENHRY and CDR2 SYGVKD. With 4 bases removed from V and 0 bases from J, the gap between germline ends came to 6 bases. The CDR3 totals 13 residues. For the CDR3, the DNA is TGTGCCATCAGTGGAACAAACCAAGAGACCCAGTACTTC. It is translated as CAISGTNQETQYF.

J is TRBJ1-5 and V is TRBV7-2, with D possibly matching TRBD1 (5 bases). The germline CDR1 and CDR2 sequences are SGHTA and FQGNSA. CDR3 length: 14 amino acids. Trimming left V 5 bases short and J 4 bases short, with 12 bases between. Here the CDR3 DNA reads TGTGCCAGCAGCCCGACGGGGGGTAATCAGCCCCAGCATTTT. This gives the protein CASSPTGGNQPQHF.

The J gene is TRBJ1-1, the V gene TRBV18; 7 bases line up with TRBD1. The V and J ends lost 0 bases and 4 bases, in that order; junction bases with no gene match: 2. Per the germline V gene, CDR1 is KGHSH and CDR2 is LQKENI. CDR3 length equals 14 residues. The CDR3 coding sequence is TGTGCCAGCTCACCACCGACAGGGCTCACTGAAGCTTTCTTT. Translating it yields CASSPPTGLTEAFF.